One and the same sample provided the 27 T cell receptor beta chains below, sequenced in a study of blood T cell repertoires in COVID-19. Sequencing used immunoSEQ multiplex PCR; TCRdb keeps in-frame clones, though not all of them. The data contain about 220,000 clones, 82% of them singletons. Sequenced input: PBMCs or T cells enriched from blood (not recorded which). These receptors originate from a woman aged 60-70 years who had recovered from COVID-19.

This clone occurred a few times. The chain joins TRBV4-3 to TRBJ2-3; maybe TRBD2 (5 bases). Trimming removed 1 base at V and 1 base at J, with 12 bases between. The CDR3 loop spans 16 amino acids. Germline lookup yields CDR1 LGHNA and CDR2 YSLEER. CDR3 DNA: TGCGCCAGCAGCCAAGGGAGCGGTGTAGGCACAGATACGCAGTATTTT. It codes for CASSQGSGVGTDTQYF.

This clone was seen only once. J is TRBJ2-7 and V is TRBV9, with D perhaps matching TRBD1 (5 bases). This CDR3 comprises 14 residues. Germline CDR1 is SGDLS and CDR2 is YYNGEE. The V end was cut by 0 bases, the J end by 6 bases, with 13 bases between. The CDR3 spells CASSVGGSVGEQYF. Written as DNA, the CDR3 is TGTGCCAGCAGCGTAGGGGGCAGCGTAGGCGAGCAGTACTTC.

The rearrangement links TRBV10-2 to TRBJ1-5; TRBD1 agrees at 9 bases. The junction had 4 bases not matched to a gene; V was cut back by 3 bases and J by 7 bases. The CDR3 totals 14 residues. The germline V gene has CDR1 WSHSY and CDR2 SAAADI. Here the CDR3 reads CASSDRTGEQPQHF. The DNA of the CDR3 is TGCGCCAGCAGTGACCGGACAGGGGAACAGCCCCAGCATTTT.

This CDR3 is CASSLGQGSSGNTIYF. Written as DNA, the CDR3 is TGTGCCAGCAGTCTGGGACAGGGGAGCTCTGGAAACACCATATATTTT. This chain joins TRBV6-4 and TRBJ1-3; the match to TRBD1 covers 10 bases. V was clipped by 5 bases and J by 0 bases; unmatched bases: 4. Germline V gene sequence: CDR1 MRHNA, CDR2 SNTAGT. The CDR3 spans 16 residues.

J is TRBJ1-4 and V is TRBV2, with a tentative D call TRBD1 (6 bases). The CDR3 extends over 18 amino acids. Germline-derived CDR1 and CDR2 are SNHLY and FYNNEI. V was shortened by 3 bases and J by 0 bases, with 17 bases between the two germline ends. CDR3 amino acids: CASSDPGQGGPTNEKLFF. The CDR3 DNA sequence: TGTGCCAGCAGTGACCCAGGCCAAGGGGGACCAACTAATGAAAAACTGTTTTTT.

CDR3 sequence (DNA): TGTGCCAGCAGCCAAGATCTTTTCCCGGTTAGGGGCGGAACCTACGAGCAGTACTTC. Protein: CASSQDLFPVRGGTYEQYF. The chain couples TRBV3-1 (or the pseudogene TRBV3-2) to TRBJ2-7; maybe TRBD1 (5 bases). Trimming shortened V by 0 bases and J by 2 bases, and 23 bases separated the two germline ends. The CDR3 spans 19 residues. The germline CDR1 and CDR2 sequences are LGHDT and YNNKEL (reference sequence).

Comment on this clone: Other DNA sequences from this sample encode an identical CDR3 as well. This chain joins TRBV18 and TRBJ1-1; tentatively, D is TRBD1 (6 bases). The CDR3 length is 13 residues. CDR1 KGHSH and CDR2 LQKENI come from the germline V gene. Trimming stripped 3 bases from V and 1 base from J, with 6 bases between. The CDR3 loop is CASSPGQNTEAFF. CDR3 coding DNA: TGTGCCAGCTCACCGGGACAGAACACTGAAGCTTTCTTT.

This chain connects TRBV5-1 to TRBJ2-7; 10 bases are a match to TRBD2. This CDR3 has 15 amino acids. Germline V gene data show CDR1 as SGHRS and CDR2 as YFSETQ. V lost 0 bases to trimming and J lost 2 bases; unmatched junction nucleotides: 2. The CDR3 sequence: CASSLATSGAYEQYF. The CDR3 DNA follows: TGCGCCAGCAGCTTGGCAACTAGCGGGGCCTACGAGCAGTACTTC.

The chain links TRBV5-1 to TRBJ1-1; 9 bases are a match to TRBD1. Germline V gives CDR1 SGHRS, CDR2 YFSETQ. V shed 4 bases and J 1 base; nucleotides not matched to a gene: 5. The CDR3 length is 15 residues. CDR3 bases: TGCGCCAGCAGCGAAACGGGACAGGGGAACACTGAAGCTTTCTTT. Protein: CASSETGQGNTEAFF. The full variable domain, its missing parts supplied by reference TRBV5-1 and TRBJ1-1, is KAGVTQTPRYLIKTRGQQVTLSCSPISGHRSVSWYQQTPGQGLQFLFEYFSETQRNKGNFPGRFSGRQFSNSRSEMNVSTLELGDSALYLCASSETGQGNTEAFFGQGTRLTVV.

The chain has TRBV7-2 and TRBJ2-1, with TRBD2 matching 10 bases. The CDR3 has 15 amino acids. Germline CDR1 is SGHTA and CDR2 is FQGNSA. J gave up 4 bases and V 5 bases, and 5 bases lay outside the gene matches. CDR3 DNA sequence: TGTGCCAGCAGCCCGGGACTAGCGAGGTACAATGAGCAGTTCTTC. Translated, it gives CASSPGLARYNEQFF. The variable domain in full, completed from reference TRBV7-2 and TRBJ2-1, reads GAGVSQSPSNKVTEKGKDVELRCDPISGHTALYWYRQSLGQGLEFLIYFQGNSAPDKSGLPSDRFSAERTGGSVSTLTIQRTQQEDSAVYLCASSPGLARYNEQFFGPGTRLTVL.

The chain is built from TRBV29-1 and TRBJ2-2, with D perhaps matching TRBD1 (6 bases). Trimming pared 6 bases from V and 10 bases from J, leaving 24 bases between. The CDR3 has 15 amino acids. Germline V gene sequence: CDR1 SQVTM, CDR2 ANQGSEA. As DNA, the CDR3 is TGCAGCGTGGAAAGAATGACAGGCGTCCGACCGGAGCTGTTTTTT. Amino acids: CSVERMTGVRPELFF.

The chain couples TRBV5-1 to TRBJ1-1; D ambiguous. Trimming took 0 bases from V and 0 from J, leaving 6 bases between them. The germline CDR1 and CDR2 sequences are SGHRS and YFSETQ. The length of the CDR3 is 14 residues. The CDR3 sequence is CASSLGPLNTEAFF. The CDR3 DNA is TGCGCCAGCAGCTTGGGGCCCTTGAACACTGAAGCTTTCTTT.

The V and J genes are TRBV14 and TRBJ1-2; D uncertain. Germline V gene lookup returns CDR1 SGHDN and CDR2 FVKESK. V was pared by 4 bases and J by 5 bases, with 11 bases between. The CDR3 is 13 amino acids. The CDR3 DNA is TGTGCCAGCAGCCGAGTGGGGAGGTATGGCTACACCTTC. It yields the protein CASSRVGRYGYTF. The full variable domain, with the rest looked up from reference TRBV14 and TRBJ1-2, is EAGVTQFPSHSVIEKGQTVTLRCDPISGHDNLYWYRRVMGKEIKFLLHFVKESKQDESGMPNNRFLAERTGGTYSTLKVQPAELEDSGVYFCASSRVGRYGYTFGSGTRLTVV.

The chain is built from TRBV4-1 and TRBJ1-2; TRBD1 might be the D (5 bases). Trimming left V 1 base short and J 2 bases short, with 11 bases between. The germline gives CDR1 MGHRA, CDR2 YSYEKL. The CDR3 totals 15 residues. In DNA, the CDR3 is TGCGCCAGCAGCCAAGTATTAGGGGCAAACTATGGCTACACCTTC. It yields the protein CASSQVLGANYGYTF.

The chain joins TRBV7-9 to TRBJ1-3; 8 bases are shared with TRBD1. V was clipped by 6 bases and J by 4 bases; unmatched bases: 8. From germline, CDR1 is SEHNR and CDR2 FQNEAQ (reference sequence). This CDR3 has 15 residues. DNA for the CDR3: TGTGCCAGCAGATACGGACAGGGTACAGGAAACACCATATATTTT. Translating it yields CASRYGQGTGNTIYF.

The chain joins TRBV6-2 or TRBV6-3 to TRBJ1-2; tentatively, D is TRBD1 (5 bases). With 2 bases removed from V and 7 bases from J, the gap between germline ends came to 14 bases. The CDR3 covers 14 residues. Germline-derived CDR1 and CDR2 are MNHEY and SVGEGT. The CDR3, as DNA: TGTGCCAGCAGTTACGCCCCTACAGGTGGTGGCTACACCTTC. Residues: CASSYAPTGGGYTF.

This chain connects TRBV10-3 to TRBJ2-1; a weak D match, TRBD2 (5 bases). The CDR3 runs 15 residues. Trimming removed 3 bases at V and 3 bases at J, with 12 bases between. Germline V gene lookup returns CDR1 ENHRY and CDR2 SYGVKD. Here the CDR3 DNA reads TGTGCCATCAGTGATACTAGACTGAACTACAATGAGCAGTTCTTC. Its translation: CAISDTRLNYNEQFF.

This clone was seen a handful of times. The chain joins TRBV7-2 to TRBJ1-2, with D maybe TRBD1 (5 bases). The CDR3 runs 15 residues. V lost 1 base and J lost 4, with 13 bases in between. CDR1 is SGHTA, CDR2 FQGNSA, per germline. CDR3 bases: TGTGCCAGCAGCTTAGAGGCAGGGATAACCTATGGCTACACCTTC. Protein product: CASSLEAGITYGYTF.

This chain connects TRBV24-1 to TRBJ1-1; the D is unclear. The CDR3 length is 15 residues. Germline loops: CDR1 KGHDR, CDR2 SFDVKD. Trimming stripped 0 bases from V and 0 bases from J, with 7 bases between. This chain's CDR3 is CATSDLPGLNTEAFF. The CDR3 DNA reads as TGTGCCACCAGTGATTTGCCCGGGTTGAACACTGAAGCTTTCTTT.

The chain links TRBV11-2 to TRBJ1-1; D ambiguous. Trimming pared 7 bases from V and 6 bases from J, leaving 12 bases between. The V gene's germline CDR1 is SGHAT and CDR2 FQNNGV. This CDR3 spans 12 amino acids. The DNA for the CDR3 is TGTGCCAGCAACTATCCCGACCCTGAAGCTTTCTTT. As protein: CASNYPDPEAFF.

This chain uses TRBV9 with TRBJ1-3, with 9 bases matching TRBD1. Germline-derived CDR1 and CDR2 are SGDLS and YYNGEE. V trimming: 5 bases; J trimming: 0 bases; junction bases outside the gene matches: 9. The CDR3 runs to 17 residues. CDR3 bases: TGTGCCAGCAGGCCGGGACAGGGCCTGTTCTCTGGAAACACCATATATTTT. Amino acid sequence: CASRPGQGLFSGNTIYF.

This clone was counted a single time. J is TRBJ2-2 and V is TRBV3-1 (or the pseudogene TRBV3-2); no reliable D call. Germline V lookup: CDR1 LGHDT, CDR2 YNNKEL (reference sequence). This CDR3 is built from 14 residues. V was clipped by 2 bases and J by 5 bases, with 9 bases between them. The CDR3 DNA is TGTGCCAGCAGCCAATATTCCCCGACCGGGGAGCTGTTTTTT. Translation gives CASSQYSPTGELFF.

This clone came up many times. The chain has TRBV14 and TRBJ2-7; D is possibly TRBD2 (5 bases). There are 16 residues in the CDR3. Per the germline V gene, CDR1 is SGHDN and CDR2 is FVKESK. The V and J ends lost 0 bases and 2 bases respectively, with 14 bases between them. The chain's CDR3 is CASSQDNAAGTYEQYF. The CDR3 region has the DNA TGTGCCAGCAGCCAAGATAACGCCGCCGGGACCTACGAGCAGTACTTC.

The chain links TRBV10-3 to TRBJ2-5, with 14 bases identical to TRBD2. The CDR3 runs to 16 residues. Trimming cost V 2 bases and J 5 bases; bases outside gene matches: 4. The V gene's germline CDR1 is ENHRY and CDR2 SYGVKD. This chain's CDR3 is CAISEGTSGGKETQYF. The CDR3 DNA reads TGTGCCATCAGTGAGGGGACTAGCGGGGGAAAGGAGACCCAGTACTTC.

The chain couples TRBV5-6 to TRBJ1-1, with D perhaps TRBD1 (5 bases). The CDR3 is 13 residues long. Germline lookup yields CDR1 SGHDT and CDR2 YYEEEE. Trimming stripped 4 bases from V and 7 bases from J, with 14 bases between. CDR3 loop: CASSRYQGNEAFF. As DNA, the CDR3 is TGTGCCAGCAGCCGATATCAGGGTAATGAAGCTTTCTTT.

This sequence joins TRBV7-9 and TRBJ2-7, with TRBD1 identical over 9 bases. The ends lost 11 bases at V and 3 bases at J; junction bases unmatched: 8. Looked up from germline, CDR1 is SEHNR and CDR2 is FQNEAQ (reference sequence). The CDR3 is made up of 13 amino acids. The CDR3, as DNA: TGTGCCGAAAGGGACAGGGCGGGCTACGAGCAGTACTTC. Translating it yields CAERDRAGYEQYF.

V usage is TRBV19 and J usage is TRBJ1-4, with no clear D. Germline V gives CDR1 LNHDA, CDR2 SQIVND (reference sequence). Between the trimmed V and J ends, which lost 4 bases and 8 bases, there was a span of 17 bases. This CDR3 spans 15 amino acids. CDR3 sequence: CASSKGRPEGEKLFF. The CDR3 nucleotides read TGTGCCAGTAGTAAAGGACGGCCTGAGGGCGAAAAACTGTTTTTT. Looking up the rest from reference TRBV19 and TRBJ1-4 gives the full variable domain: DGGITQSPKYLFRKEGQNVTLSCEQNLNHDAMYWYRQDPGQGLRLIYYSQIVNDFQKGDIAEGYSVSREKKESFPLTVTSAQKNPTAFYLCASSKGRPEGEKLFFGSGTQLSVL.